This T cell receptor (beta chain) was recovered during a study of blood T cell repertoires in COVID-19. Across the study: Whether acute or convalescent, the COVID-19 samples came from the United States, Italy and Spain. T cells, B-cell-depleted T cells, or PBMCs provided the cDNA or gDNA that served as material.

As originally analysed: The assay estimated nucleated cells by amplifying reference gene primers. Here immunoSEQ multiplex PCR was the method, and the copy in TCRdb shows in-frame clones only, minus some. From that table come the V and J calls and clone size; the DNA was used to work out D and trimming. The table has about 160,000 clones, roughly nine tenths seen once. This CDR3 spans 14 amino acids. Germline V gives CDR1 SGHRS, CDR2 YFSETQ. The V end lost 4 bases, the J end lost 7 bases, and 15 bases lay between the germline ends. The receptor was isolated from a man aged 55 to 69 with active or convalescent COVID-19. The sequenced sample consisted of peripheral blood. The chain has TRBV5-1 and TRBJ2-1; TRBD2 might be the D (6 bases). The CDR3 region is CASSDLRDWNEQFF. The CDR3 nucleotides read TGCGCCAGCAGCGACCTCCGGGACTGGAATGAGCAGTTCTTC.